Listed below are T cell receptor beta chains from one sample, sequenced in a study of early T cells in non-severe SARS-CoV-2 infection. From the 5' RACE reads, TCRdb called clonotypes with MiXCR, one entry per CDR3 protein. Among some 82,000 distinct CDR3 sequences listed, about 6% were seen once. Sequencing was performed on whole blood. The receptors come from an adult who was a healthcare worker with PCR-confirmed SARS-CoV-2 infection or an uninfected control (not recorded which). Each CDR3 is given with its conserved first and last residue. The order of the fields is J gene, clone size, D gene, V gene, CDR3 protein, CDR3 DNA. The D gene is left open where the match is weak. Clone size is shown for a subset of rows, as once, few, many or a class of expanded clone.

TRBJ2-3,many,TRBD1,TRBV27,CASSSYGQGDWDTQYF,TGTGCCAGCAGCTCTTACGGACAGGGAGACTGGGATACGCAGTATTTT
TRBJ2-2,NA,NA,TRBV4-2,CASSQAGASTGELFF,TGTGCCAGCAGCCAGGCGGGGGCCTCCACCGGGGAGCTGTTTTTT
TRBJ2-1,few,NA,TRBV12-3/TRBV12-4,CASKAGFHEQFF,TGTGCCAGCAAGGCTGGCTTTCATGAGCAGTTCTTC
TRBJ2-7,NA,TRBD1,TRBV18,CASSLQGNEQYF,TGTGCCAGCTCACTACAGGGGAACGAGCAGTACTTC
TRBJ2-3,NA,NA,TRBV12-3/TRBV12-4,CASSMMDTQYF,TGTGCCAGCAGCATGATGGATACGCAGTATTTT
TRBJ1-2,NA,NA,TRBV7-2,CASSTGPGRDYGYTF,TGTGCCAGCAGCACGGGACCCGGGCGAGACTATGGCTACACCTTC
TRBJ1-1,few,NA,TRBV28,CASSFRRVGTEAFF,TGTGCCAGCAGTTTTCGCAGGGTGGGCACTGAAGCTTTCTTT
TRBJ1-2,many,TRBD1,TRBV5-1,CASSLDRGNYGYTF,TGCGCCAGCAGCTTGGACAGGGGAAACTATGGCTACACCTTC
TRBJ2-2,few,TRBD2,TRBV5-1,CASSLELAGNTGELFF,TGCGCCAGCAGCTTGGAACTAGCGGGGAACACCGGGGAGCTGTTTTTT
TRBJ2-1,many,TRBD2,TRBV24-1,CATSDATSGSADEQFF,TGTGCCACCAGTGATGCAACTAGCGGGAGCGCAGATGAGCAGTTCTTC
TRBJ2-1,few,TRBD2,TRBV20-1,CSARSSSGGVYNEQFF,TGCAGTGCTCGCTCGTCTAGCGGGGGCGTCTACAATGAGCAGTTCTTC
TRBJ2-3,NA,NA,TRBV20-1,CSASRGAGNTDTQYF,TGCAGTGCGAGTCGCGGTGCGGGGAACACAGATACGCAGTATTTT
TRBJ1-4,many,TRBD1,TRBV6-6,CASRRGTEAEKLFF,TGTGCCAGCAGACGCGGGACAGAGGCTGAAAAACTGTTTTTT
TRBJ2-7,many,NA,TRBV6-5,CASSRPGTRTYEQYF,TGTGCCAGCAGTCGTCCCGGGACACGGACCTACGAGCAGTACTTC
TRBJ2-3,NA,NA,TRBV7-2,CASSRGPHVEDTQYF,TGTGCCAGCAGCCGAGGACCCCATGTAGAGGATACGCAGTATTTT
TRBJ1-3,many,NA,TRBV6-5,CASSQAGVVGNTIYF,TGTGCCAGCAGCCAAGCGGGGGTCGTCGGAAACACCATATATTTT
TRBJ2-3,many,TRBD2,TRBV29-1,CSVGGGGPSTDTQYF,TGCAGCGTTGGGGGCGGGGGACCTAGCACAGATACGCAGTATTTT
TRBJ1-1,many,NA,TRBV12-5,CASGLAIPGRGHTEAFF,TGTGCTAGTGGTTTGGCCATACCAGGGAGGGGACACACTGAAGCTTTCTTT
TRBJ2-1,many,TRBD2,TRBV11-2,CASKEAGEDNEQFF,TGTGCCAGCAAAGAGGCGGGAGAGGACAATGAGCAGTTCTTC
TRBJ2-5,NA,NA,TRBV5-1,CASSWGQGAKAEYF,NA
TRBJ2-4,few,NA,TRBV7-2,CASSPNRSKNIQYF,TGTGCCAGCAGCCCGAATCGGTCCAAAAACATTCAGTACTTC
TRBJ2-1,NA,NA,TRBV6-2/TRBV6-3,CASSLLGWQFF,TGTGCCAGCAGCCTACTAGGTTGGCAGTTCTTC
TRBJ1-6,many,NA,TRBV18,CASSPTPTDSPLHF,TGTGCCAGCTCACCAACACCCACCGATTCACCCCTCCACTTT
TRBJ2-1,NA,TRBD2,TRBV12-3/TRBV12-4,CASSFEGGRNEQFF,TGTGCCAGCAGTTTCGAGGGAGGGAGGAATGAGCAGTTCTTC
TRBJ1-1,many,NA,TRBV12-3/TRBV12-4,CASTLEGGNTEAFF,TGTGCCAGCACCCTAGAAGGAGGGAACACTGAAGCTTTCTTT
TRBJ2-7,NA,NA,TRBV6-6,CASSTGGVRRPPLGEQYF,TGTGCCAGCAGTACCGGCGGGGTAAGGAGGCCCCCCCTTGGCGAGCAGTACTTC
TRBJ2-5,NA,TRBD2,TRBV6-6,CATVTSGRKKTQYF,TGTGCCACCGTGACTAGCGGGAGGAAAAAGACCCAGTACTTC
TRBJ2-7,NA,NA,TRBV7-9,CASSYSAEQYF,TGTGCCAGCAGCTATTCCGCCGAGCAGTACTTC
TRBJ2-2,NA,NA,TRBV10-3,CAISVDTGELFF,TGTGCCATCAGTGTGGACACCGGGGAGCTGTTTTTT